The 29 T cell receptor beta chains presented below share a single source sample, sequenced in a study of T cell responses to AZD1222 COVID-19 vaccine. The table came from immunoSEQ multiplex PCR; TCRdb's copy has only in-frame clones and leaves some out. Counted here are 90,000 to 100,000 clones, roughly 88% occurring once; the ten biggest clones make up 2.8%. Source: peripheral blood, taken on day 0 of AZD1222 vaccination. These receptors were obtained from an adult in good health.

The gene calls are TRBV4-1 and TRBJ1-2; D is unresolved. This CDR3 comprises 14 residues. Trimming pared 0 bases from V and 4 bases from J, leaving 9 bases between. CDR1 is MGHRA and CDR2 is YSYEKL in the germline V gene. CDR3 sequence (DNA): TGCGCCAGCAGCCAAGATAATGGCGGCTATGGCTACACCTTC. Its protein product is CASSQDNGGYGYTF.

The chain has TRBV27 and TRBJ1-2; D is possibly TRBD1 (5 bases). The ends were cut back, 6 bases at V and 8 bases at J, with 16 bases in the middle. CDR3 length: 13 amino acids. The germline V gene has CDR1 MNHEY and CDR2 SMNVEV (reference sequence). CDR3 sequence reads: CASSQGAPEGYTF. As DNA, the CDR3 is TGTGCCAGCAGCCAAGGGGCGCCGGAGGGCTACACCTTC.

In its sample, this clone was seen once. The chain is built from TRBV25-1 and TRBJ1-1; 8 bases line up with TRBD1. CDR1 and CDR2 from the germline V gene are MGHDK and SYGVNS. This CDR3 has 17 residues. After removal of 6 bases from V and 1 base from J, the junction contained 13 bases not matched to a gene. The CDR3 reads CASRQTGTGGRNTEAFF. The CDR3 coding sequence is TGTGCCAGCAGACAAACAGGTACAGGGGGTCGGAACACTGAAGCTTTCTTT. The entire variable domain, with the rest obtained from reference TRBV25-1 and TRBJ1-1, is as follows: EADIYQTPRYLVIGTGKKITLECSQTMGHDKMYWYQQDPGMELHLIHYSYGVNSTEKGDLSSESTVSRIRTEHFPLTLESARPSHTSQYLCASRQTGTGGRNTEAFFGQGTRLTVV.

This chain links TRBV24-1 with TRBJ2-7; D ambiguous. The CDR3 is 12 residues long. The germline CDR1 and CDR2 sequences are KGHDR and SFDVKD. The V end was cut by 4 bases, the J end by 4 bases, with 7 bases between. The CDR3 DNA reads TGTGCCACCAGTGACATCGGATACGAGCAGTACTTC. It yields the protein CATSDIGYEQYF.

This clone was counted a few times. This chain uses TRBV15 with TRBJ2-6; possibly TRBD2 for D (6 bases). Between the trimmed V and J ends, which lost 2 bases and 3 bases, there was a span of 14 bases. Germline V CDR1 and CDR2: LNHNV, YYDKDF (reference sequence). This CDR3 has 17 residues. The CDR3 DNA reads TGTGCCACCAGCAGACTAGGCCAGGGACTTGGGGCCAACGTCCTGACTTTC. Residues: CATSRLGQGLGANVLTF.

The chain links TRBV19 to TRBJ1-2; TRBD1 might be the D (6 bases). This CDR3 is built from 14 residues. The germline CDR1 and CDR2 sequences are LNHDA and SQIVND (reference sequence). Trimming cost V 3 bases and J 4 bases, with 12 bases left between them. This CDR3 is CASSINRASYGYTF. DNA of the CDR3: TGTGCCAGTAGTATCAACAGGGCGAGCTATGGCTACACCTTC.

The chain couples TRBV9 to TRBJ2-2; 9 positions match TRBD1. J gave up 1 base and V 4 bases, and 5 bases lay outside the gene matches. The CDR3 runs 16 residues. Looked up from germline, CDR1 is SGDLS and CDR2 is YYNGEE. The CDR3 loop reads CASSSRTGVNTGELFF. The DNA of the CDR3 is TGTGCCAGCAGCTCTCGGACAGGGGTGAACACCGGGGAGCTGTTTTTT.

V and J are TRBV6-5 and TRBJ1-5; TRBD1 matches at 7 bases. V gave up 4 bases and J gave up 2 bases; unmatched junction bases: 2. The CDR3 totals 14 residues. CDR1 is MNHEY, CDR2 SVGAGI, per germline. The CDR3 reads CASSSGQGNQPQHF. As DNA, the CDR3 is TGTGCCAGCAGTTCCGGACAGGGCAATCAGCCCCAGCATTTT.

Regarding this clone: The sample has other DNA sequences that encode this CDR3 too. The genes are TRBV7-6 and TRBJ2-1; 11 bases are a match to TRBD2. The germline V gene encodes CDR1 SGHVS and CDR2 FNYEAQ. This CDR3 is 15 amino acids long. V shed 2 bases, J shed 7 bases, and the junction held 4 bases outside the gene matches. Written as DNA, the CDR3 is TGTGCCAGCAGCTTAACTAGCGGGAGTAGTAATGAGCAGTTCTTC. Translating gives CASSLTSGSSNEQFF.

J is TRBJ2-1 and V is TRBV4-1; 8 nucleotides match TRBD2. The V and J ends lost 3 bases and 6 bases, in that order; junction bases with no gene match: 4. The CDR3 spans 14 residues. In germline, CDR1 is MGHRA, CDR2 YSYEKL. The CDR3 nucleotides are TGCGCCAGCAGCCACGGACTAGCAGGCAATGAGCAGTTCTTC. It encodes CASSHGLAGNEQFF.

The table lists this clone with a few counts. The chain employs TRBV28 and TRBJ1-2; 7 nucleotides align to TRBD1. CDR1 and CDR2 from the germline V gene are MDHEN and SYDVKM. The CDR3 has 13 residues. V shed 2 bases and J 7 bases; nucleotides not matched to a gene: 4. CDR3 loop: CASSLEGAPGYTF. In DNA, the CDR3 is TGTGCCAGCAGTTTAGAGGGGGCGCCTGGCTACACCTTC.

The chain carries TRBV6-5 and TRBJ1-2; maybe TRBD1 (5 bases). The ends were cut back, 5 bases at V and 3 bases at J, with 7 bases in the middle. Germline CDR1 MNHEY, CDR2 SVGAGI. The CDR3 runs to 12 residues. The CDR3 DNA reads TGTGCCAGCAGTATAGGGGACTATGGCTACACCTTC. This gives the protein CASSIGDYGYTF.

This clone was picked up a small number of times. V and J are TRBV5-1 and TRBJ2-1; D may be TRBD1 (5 bases). The CDR3 is made up of 14 amino acids. Germline V lookup: CDR1 SGHRS, CDR2 YFSETQ. V dropped 4 bases and J dropped 9 bases, with 17 bases sitting between them. This chain's CDR3 is CASSLLSGSGEQFF. The CDR3 DNA reads TGCGCCAGCAGCCTGCTCTCAGGGTCGGGTGAGCAGTTCTTC.

This chain connects TRBV11-3 to TRBJ2-5; TRBD1 or TRBD2 may be the D gene (5 bases each). Germline assignment: CDR1 SGHNT and CDR2 YENEEA. The V gene lost 4 bases and the J gene lost 1 base, with 16 bases spanning the gap. The CDR3 spans 16 residues. CDR3 protein: CASSSSGEGPQETQYF. The CDR3 DNA is TGTGCCAGCAGCTCAAGCGGAGAGGGGCCCCAAGAGACCCAGTACTTC.

The rearrangement uses TRBV5-1 and TRBJ2-7; D is unclear. The CDR3 totals 14 residues. Between the trimmed V and J ends, which lost 0 bases and 6 bases, there was a span of 13 bases. Germline V gene sequence: CDR1 SGHRS, CDR2 YFSETQ. The DNA for the CDR3 is TGCGCCAGCAGCTTGGCTGTCAGTTCGCCCGAGCAGTACTTC. It encodes CASSLAVSSPEQYF. The variable domain in full, with the rest retrieved from reference TRBV5-1 and TRBJ2-7, is KAGVTQTPRYLIKTRGQQVTLSCSPISGHRSVSWYQQTPGQGLQFLFEYFSETQRNKGNFPGRFSGRQFSNSRSEMNVSTLELGDSALYLCASSLAVSSPEQYFGPGTRLTVT.

This chain links TRBV3-1 (or the pseudogene TRBV3-2) with TRBJ1-4; the D is unclear. Trimming shortened V by 1 base and J by 7 bases, and 10 bases separated the two germline ends. CDR3 size: 14 residues. Per germline, CDR1 LGHDT and CDR2 YNNKEL (reference sequence). The CDR3 loop reads CASSQVRASEKLFF. CDR3 bases: TGTGCCAGCAGCCAAGTGAGGGCGAGTGAAAAACTGTTTTTT.

CDR3 in amino acids: CASSLYLGRPPQHF. In nucleotides, the CDR3 is TGTGCCAGCAGCTTATACTTAGGGCGTCCGCCCCAGCATTTT. The J gene is TRBJ1-5, the V gene TRBV7-2; D gene uncertain. V lost 2 bases and J lost 9, with 14 bases in between. Looked up from germline, CDR1 is SGHTA and CDR2 is FQGNSA. This CDR3 has 14 residues.

The chain couples TRBV5-4 to TRBJ1-1; 8 bases agree with TRBD1. J gave up 4 bases and V 2 bases, and 7 bases lay outside the gene matches. Germline CDR1 is SGHNT and CDR2 is YYREEE (reference sequence). The CDR3 has 15 residues. In DNA form, the CDR3 reads TGTGCCAGCAGCTTCGTGGACAGGGTTGGCACTGAAGCTTTCTTT. It codes for CASSFVDRVGTEAFF.

The chain employs TRBV5-1 and TRBJ2-5; TRBD2 matches 8 bases. Germline loops: CDR1 SGHRS, CDR2 YFSETQ. V was pared by 4 bases and J by 5 bases, with 13 bases of the junction left unmatched. CDR3 length: 16 residues. CDR3 protein: CASSLTPTSGSETQYF. The CDR3 DNA reads TGCGCCAGCAGCCTAACGCCCACTAGCGGCTCGGAGACCCAGTACTTC.

The rearrangement uses TRBV27 and TRBJ1-2, with a weak D call TRBD1 (5 bases). The CDR3 is 17 amino acids. Germline V gene lookup returns CDR1 MNHEY and CDR2 SMNVEV (reference sequence). Trimming removed 4 bases from V and 4 bases from J, with 22 bases in between. Here the CDR3 reads CASSSNRQGTQSYGYTF. The CDR3 DNA is TGTGCCAGCAGTTCTAATCGGCAGGGTACCCAAAGCTATGGCTACACCTTC.

The V and J genes are TRBV6-5 and TRBJ1-2; 11 bases fit TRBD1. This CDR3 comprises 15 residues. The V segment lost 7 bases and the J segment 4 bases; nucleotides outside the gene matches: 8. CDR1 and CDR2 (germline): MNHEY, SVGAGI. CDR3 in DNA: TGTGCCAGCACTGGACAGGGGGCGCTTGCCTATGGCTACACCTTC. The encoded protein is CASTGQGALAYGYTF.

The chain employs TRBV6-5 and TRBJ1-5; weak D call: TRBD1 (6 bases). Looked up from germline, CDR1 is MNHEY and CDR2 is SVGAGI. V shed 2 bases and J shed 7 bases, with 9 bases lying between them. The CDR3 totals 13 residues. The CDR3 is CASSYQGNQPQHF. CDR3 in DNA: TGTGCCAGCAGTTACCAGGGGAACCAGCCCCAGCATTTT.

This chain uses TRBV5-1 with TRBJ2-1; the D gene is possibly TRBD2 (5 bases). This CDR3 has 14 amino acids. Germline values: CDR1 SGHRS, CDR2 YFSETQ. V lost 0 bases to trimming and J lost 12 bases, with 16 bases between them. Written as DNA, the CDR3 is TGCGCCAGCAGCTTGGCCGGCGGAGGACTCGGGCAGTTCTTC. It is translated as CASSLAGGGLGQFF. The variable domain in full, completed from reference TRBV5-1 and TRBJ2-1, reads KAGVTQTPRYLIKTRGQQVTLSCSPISGHRSVSWYQQTPGQGLQFLFEYFSETQRNKGNFPGRFSGRQFSNSRSEMNVSTLELGDSALYLCASSLAGGGLGQFFGPGTRLTVL.

The genes are TRBV6-5 and TRBJ2-7; 7 positions agree with TRBD1. This CDR3 region has 15 residues. Germline CDR1 is MNHEY and CDR2 is SVGAGI. Losses at the gene ends were 6 bases for V and 1 base for J; bases not matched to a gene: 9. CDR3 residues: CASSPDRALSYEQYF. CDR3 DNA: TGTGCCAGCAGCCCAGACAGGGCCCTTTCCTACGAGCAGTACTTC.

V is TRBV3-1 (or the pseudogene TRBV3-2) and J is TRBJ2-1, with D uncertain. V lost 0 bases and J 10 bases, leaving 7 bases between the germline ends. The CDR3 extends over 12 amino acids. Germline CDR1 is LGHDT and CDR2 is YNNKEL (reference sequence). The CDR3 reads CASSQDRREQFF. Written as DNA, the CDR3 is TGTGCCAGCAGCCAAGATCGAAGGGAGCAGTTCTTC.

The genes are TRBV11-3 and TRBJ1-1; 7 nucleotides align to TRBD1. Germline-derived CDR1 and CDR2 are SGHNT and YENEEA. V lost 3 bases and J lost 2; bases outside the gene matches: 3. The CDR3 length is 14 residues. For the CDR3, the DNA is TGTGCCAGCAGCTTTTCAGGGGGAAACACTGAAGCTTTCTTT. Translated: CASSFSGGNTEAFF.

The chain combines TRBV6-6 with TRBJ2-3, with 7 bases that match TRBD1. The V gene's germline CDR1 is MNHNY and CDR2 SVGAGI (reference sequence). V was pared by 0 bases and J by 5 bases, with 2 bases of the junction left unmatched. The CDR3 covers 14 residues. The CDR3 is CASSYSAGGDTQYF. The DNA of the CDR3 is TGTGCCAGCAGTTACTCGGCAGGGGGAGATACGCAGTATTTT.

The gene calls are TRBV19 and TRBJ1-5; tentative D call: TRBD1 (5 bases). The V gene lost 5 bases and the J gene lost 0 bases, with 14 bases spanning the gap. CDR1 is LNHDA, CDR2 SQIVND, per germline (reference sequence). CDR3 length: 16 residues. The CDR3 DNA sequence: TGTGCCAGTAGTGTCGTTCAGGGTAATAGCAATCAGCCCCAGCATTTT. It is translated as CASSVVQGNSNQPQHF.

The V call is TRBV5-5, the J call TRBJ2-5; no reliable D call. This CDR3 spans 14 amino acids. Germline loops: CDR1 SGHKS, CDR2 YYEKEE (reference sequence). Between the trimmed V and J ends, which lost 3 bases and 5 bases, there was a span of 14 bases. The DNA for the CDR3 is TGTGCCAGCAGCTCCGAGTATAAGAGGGAGACCCAGTACTTC. Protein: CASSSEYKRETQYF.